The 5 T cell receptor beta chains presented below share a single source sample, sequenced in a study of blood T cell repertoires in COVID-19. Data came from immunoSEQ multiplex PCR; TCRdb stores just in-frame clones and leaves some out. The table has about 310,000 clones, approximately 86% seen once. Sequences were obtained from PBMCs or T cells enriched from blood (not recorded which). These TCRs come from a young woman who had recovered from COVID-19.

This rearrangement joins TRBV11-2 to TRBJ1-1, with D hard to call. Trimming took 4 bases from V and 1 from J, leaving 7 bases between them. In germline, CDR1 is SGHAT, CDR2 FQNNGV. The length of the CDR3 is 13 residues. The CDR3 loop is CASSSQRNTEAFF. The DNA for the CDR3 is TGTGCCAGCAGCTCACAAAGGAACACTGAAGCTTTCTTT.

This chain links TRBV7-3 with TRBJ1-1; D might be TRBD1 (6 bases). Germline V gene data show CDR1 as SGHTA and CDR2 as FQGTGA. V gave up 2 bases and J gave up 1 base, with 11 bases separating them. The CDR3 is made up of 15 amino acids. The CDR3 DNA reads TGTGCCAGCAGCTTACTAGCAGGGGCGAACACTGAAGCTTTCTTT. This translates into CASSLLAGANTEAFF.

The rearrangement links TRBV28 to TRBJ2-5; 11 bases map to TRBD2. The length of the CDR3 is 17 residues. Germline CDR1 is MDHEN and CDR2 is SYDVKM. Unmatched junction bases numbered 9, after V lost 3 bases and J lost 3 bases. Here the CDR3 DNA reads TGTGCCAGCAGTTTCAACCTAGCGGGGGGTACCAAAGAGACCCAGTACTTC. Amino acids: CASSFNLAGGTKETQYF.

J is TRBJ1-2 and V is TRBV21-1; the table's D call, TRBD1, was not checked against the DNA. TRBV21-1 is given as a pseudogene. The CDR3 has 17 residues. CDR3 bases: TGTGCCAGCAGCCTACGCACCGGGACAGGGGAACGGTATGGCTACACCTTC. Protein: CASSLRTGTGERYGYTF.

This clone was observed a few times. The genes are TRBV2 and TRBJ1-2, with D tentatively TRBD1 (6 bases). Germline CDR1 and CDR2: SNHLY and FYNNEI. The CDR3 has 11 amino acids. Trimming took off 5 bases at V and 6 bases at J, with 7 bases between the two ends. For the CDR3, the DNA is TGTGCCAGCAGTTACAGGGATGGCTACACCTTC. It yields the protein CASSYRDGYTF. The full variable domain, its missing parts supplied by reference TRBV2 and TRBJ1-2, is EPEVTQTPSHQVTQMGQEVILRCVPISNHLYFYWYRQILGQKVEFLVSFYNNEISEKSEIFDDQFSVERPDGSNFTLKIRSTKLEDSAMYFCASSYRDGYTFGSGTRLTVV.